Here is one TCR beta chain with its context. The target antigen is unknown. The protocol was immunoSEQ multiplex PCR, while the TCRdb copy is restricted to in-frame clones and leaves out a portion. The table shows roughly 19,000 clones, with under 70% occurring only once. This sample is part of a study of Tregs in tolerant kidney transplant recipients. Study in general: Recipient cells were told from donor cells by antibody staining. Whole-study results and caveats: Few patients were studied, so findings need validation in larger groups. Biological reproducibility was not directly addressed in this study. The most relevant donor-specific Treg TCRbeta repertoire apparently came from expansion with activated donor B cells.

This CDR3 has 14 amino acids. Sequencing was performed on Tregs from blood cultured with allogeneic cells. J is TRBJ2-7 and V is TRBV21-1. TRBV21-1 is a known pseudogene. This TCR came from a human donor in good health. The CDR3 loop is CASTLPARTGEQYF. CDR3 DNA: TGTGCCAGCACCTTACCAGCCCGGACCGGGGAGCAGTACTTC.